This paragraph reports one T cell receptor beta chain. Its specificity is unknown. The sample originates from a study of OX40 agonist ivuxolimab in advanced cancers. Background on the study: Patients with hepatocellular carcinoma, melanoma, renal cell or head and neck cancer made up the dose-escalation patients. Two patients with cutaneous melanoma and one with hepatocellular carcinoma, three in total, showed partial responses. Findings and caveats of the study: Blood T cells, both CD4+ and CD8+, expanded clonally by week 6 at 0.1 to 3.0 mg/kg. At 0.1-3.0 mg/kg, partial responders had clonal expansion among the lowest observed.

Assay used: immunoSEQ multiplex PCR; TCRdb lists only in-frame clones, some missing. Among tens of thousands of clones listed, roughly 88% were seen once. This sample comprised CD4+ or CD8+ T cells sorted from blood, obtained in a trial of the OX40 agonist ivuxolimab. This TCR derives from an adult with an advanced solid tumor such as melanoma, head and neck, liver or kidney cancer.

CDR3 sequence reads: CASSSQGAVYTQYF. The CDR3 DNA reads TGCGCCAGCAGCTCCCAGGGGGCTGTATATACGCAGTATTTT. The chain recombines TRBV5-1 with TRBJ2-3, with 8 bases that match TRBD1. V lost 3 bases to trimming and J lost 7 bases; unmatched junction nucleotides: 7. Germline CDR1 reads SGHRS; CDR2 reads YFSETQ. The CDR3 sequence is 14 residues long.